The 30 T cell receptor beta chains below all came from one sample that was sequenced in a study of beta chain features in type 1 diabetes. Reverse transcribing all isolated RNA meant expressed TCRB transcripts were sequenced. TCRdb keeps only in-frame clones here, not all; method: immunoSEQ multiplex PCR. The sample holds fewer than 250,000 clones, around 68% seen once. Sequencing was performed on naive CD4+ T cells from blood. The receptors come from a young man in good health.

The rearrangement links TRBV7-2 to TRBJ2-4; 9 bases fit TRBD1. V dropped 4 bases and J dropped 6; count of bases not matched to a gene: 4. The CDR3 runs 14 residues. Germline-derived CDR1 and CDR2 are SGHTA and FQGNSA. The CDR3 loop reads CASSWDRAGNIQYF. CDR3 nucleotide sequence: TGTGCCAGCAGCTGGGACAGGGCGGGAAACATTCAGTACTTC.

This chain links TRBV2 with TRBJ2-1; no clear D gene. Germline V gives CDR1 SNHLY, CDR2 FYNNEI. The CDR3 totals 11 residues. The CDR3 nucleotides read TGTGCGACCACCCCCGGGAATGAGCAGTTCTTC. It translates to CATTPGNEQFF.

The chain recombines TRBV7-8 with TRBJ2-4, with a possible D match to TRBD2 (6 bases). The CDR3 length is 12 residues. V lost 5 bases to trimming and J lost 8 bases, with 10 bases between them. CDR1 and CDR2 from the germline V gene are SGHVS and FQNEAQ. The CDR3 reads CASSPRGDIQYF. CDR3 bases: TGTGCCAGCAGCCCTCGCGGGGACATTCAGTACTTC.

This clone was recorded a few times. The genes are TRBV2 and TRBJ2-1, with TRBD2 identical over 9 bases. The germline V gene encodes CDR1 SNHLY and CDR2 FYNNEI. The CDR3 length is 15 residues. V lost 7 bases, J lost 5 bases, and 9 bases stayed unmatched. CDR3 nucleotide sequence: TGTGCCAGCAAGAATCAGGGGACTAGCCACAATGAGCAGTTCTTC. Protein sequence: CASKNQGTSHNEQFF.

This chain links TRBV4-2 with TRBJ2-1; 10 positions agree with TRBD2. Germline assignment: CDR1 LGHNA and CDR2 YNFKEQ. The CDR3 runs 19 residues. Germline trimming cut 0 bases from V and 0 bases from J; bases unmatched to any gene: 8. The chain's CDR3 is CASSQDSGTSASSYNEQFF. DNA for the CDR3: TGTGCCAGCAGCCAAGATTCCGGGACTAGCGCAAGCTCCTACAATGAGCAGTTCTTC.

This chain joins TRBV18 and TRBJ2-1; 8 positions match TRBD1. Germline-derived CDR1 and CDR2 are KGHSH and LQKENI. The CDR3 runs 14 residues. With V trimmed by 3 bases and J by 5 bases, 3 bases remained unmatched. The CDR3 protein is CASSPGTGDNEQFF. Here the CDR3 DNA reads TGTGCCAGCTCACCCGGGACAGGTGACAATGAGCAGTTCTTC. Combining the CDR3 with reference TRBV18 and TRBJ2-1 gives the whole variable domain NAGVMQNPRHLVRRRGQEARLRCSPMKGHSHVYWYRQLPEEGLKFMVYLQKENIIDESGMPKERFSAEFPKEGPSILRIQQVVRGDSAAYFCASSPGTGDNEQFFGPGTRLTVL.

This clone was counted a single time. The CDR3 spells CAWSVGRYTDTQYF. Written as DNA, the CDR3 is TGTGCCTGGAGTGTCGGCCGGTACACAGATACGCAGTATTTT. The gene calls are TRBV30 and TRBJ2-3, with unresolved D. V was trimmed by 0 bases and J by 2 bases, leaving 9 bases between them. Germline V gene sequence: CDR1 GTSNPN, CDR2 SVGIG (reference sequence). This CDR3 has 14 residues.

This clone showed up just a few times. The CDR3 region has the DNA TGTGCCGGGCAACAGGGTGTGAATTCACCCCTCCACTTT. Its translation is CAGQQGVNSPLHF. The chain recombines TRBV10-3 with TRBJ1-6, with TRBD1 as a possible D gene (6 bases). Trimming took off 11 bases at V and 7 bases at J, with 15 bases between the two ends. This CDR3 spans 13 amino acids. Germline assignment: CDR1 ENHRY and CDR2 SYGVKD.

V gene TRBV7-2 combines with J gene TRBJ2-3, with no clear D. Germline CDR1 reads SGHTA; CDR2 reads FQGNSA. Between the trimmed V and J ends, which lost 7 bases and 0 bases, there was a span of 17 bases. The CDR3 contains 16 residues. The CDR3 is CASTRSMRTSTDTQYF. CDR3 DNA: TGTGCCAGCACCCGGTCAATGCGTACTAGCACAGATACGCAGTATTTT.

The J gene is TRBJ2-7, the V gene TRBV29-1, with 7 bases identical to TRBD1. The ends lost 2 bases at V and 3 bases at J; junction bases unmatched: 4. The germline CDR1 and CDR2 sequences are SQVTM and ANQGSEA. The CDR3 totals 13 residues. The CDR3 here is CSVESGQRYEQYF. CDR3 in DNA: TGCAGCGTTGAATCGGGACAGCGCTACGAGCAGTACTTC.

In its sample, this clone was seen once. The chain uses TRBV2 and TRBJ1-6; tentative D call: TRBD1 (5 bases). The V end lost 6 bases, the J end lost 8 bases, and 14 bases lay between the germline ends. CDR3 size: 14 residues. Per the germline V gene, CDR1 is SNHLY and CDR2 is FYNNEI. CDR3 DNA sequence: TGTGCCAGCAGAGCGTCAGGGAGTTATTCACCCCTCCACTTT. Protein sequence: CASRASGSYSPLHF.

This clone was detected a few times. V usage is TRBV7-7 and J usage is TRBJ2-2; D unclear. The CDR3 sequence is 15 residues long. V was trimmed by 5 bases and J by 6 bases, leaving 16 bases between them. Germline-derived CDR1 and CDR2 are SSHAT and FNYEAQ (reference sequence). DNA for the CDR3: TGTGCCAGCAGCCCTGAAGGCTCTCAATCCGGGGAGCTGTTTTTT. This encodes CASSPEGSQSGELFF.

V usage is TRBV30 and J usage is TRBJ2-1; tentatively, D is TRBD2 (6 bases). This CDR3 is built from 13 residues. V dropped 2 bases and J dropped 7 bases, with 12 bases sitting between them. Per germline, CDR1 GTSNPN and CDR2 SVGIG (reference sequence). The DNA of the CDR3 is TGTGCCTGGAGTCCAACTGGGAGGAATGAGCAGTTCTTC. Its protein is CAWSPTGRNEQFF.

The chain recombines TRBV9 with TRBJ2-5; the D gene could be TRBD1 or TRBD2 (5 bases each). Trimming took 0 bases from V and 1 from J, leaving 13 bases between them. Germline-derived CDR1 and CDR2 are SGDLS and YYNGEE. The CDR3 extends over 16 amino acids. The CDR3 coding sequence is TGTGCCAGCAGCGTAGCTGATGGGGGATCCCAAGAGACCCAGTACTTC. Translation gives CASSVADGGSQETQYF.

This CDR3 is CATSRKQAGGPTGANVLTF. The CDR3 region has the DNA TGTGCCACCAGCAGAAAGCAGGCAGGGGGCCCAACCGGGGCCAACGTCCTGACTTTC. The J gene is TRBJ2-6, the V gene TRBV15; 8 bases are a match to TRBD1. The junction had 13 bases not matched to a gene; V was cut back by 2 bases and J by 4 bases. Germline V gene lookup returns CDR1 LNHNV and CDR2 YYDKDF (reference sequence). The CDR3 extends over 19 amino acids.

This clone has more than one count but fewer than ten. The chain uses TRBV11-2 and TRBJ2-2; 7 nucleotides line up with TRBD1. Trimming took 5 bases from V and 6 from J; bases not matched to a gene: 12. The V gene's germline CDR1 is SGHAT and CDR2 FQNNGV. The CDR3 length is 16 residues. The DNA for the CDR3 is TGTGCCAGCAGCCCCGTCCGGGACAGATCCGCCGGGGAGCTGTTTTTT. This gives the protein CASSPVRDRSAGELFF.

The CDR3, as DNA: TGTGCCAGCAGCCAAGCCGGGACAGATAATCAGCCCCAGCATTTT. Its protein is CASSQAGTDNQPQHF. V gene TRBV4-2 combines with J gene TRBJ1-5, with 7 bases lining up with TRBD1. The CDR3 spans 15 residues. The J segment lost 4 bases and the V segment lost 1 base, leaving 4 bases of the junction unmatched. Germline V gene data show CDR1 as LGHNA and CDR2 as YNFKEQ.

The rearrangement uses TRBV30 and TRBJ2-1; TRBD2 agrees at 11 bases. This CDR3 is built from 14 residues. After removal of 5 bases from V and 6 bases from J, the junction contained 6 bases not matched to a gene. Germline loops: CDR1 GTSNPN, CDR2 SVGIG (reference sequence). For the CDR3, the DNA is TGTGCCTGGCAACTAGCGGGAGTAGTCAATGAGCAGTTCTTC. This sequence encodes CAWQLAGVVNEQFF.

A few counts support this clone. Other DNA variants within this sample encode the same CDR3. CDR3 region: CASSQGTGTDTQYF. In nucleotides, the CDR3 is TGCGCCAGCAGCCAAGGGACAGGCACAGATACGCAGTATTTT. The chain is built from TRBV4-3 and TRBJ2-3, with D perhaps matching TRBD1 (6 bases). The V end lost 1 base, the J end lost 1 base, and 6 bases lay between the germline ends. The CDR3 extends over 14 amino acids. Germline values: CDR1 LGHNA, CDR2 YSLEER.

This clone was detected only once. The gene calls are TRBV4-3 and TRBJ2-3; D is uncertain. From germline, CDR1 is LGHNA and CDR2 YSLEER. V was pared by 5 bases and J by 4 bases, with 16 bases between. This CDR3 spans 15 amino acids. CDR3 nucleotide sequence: TGCGCCAGCAGCAACCGTGGAGAAGGGCCAGATACGCAGTATTTT. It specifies CASSNRGEGPDTQYF.

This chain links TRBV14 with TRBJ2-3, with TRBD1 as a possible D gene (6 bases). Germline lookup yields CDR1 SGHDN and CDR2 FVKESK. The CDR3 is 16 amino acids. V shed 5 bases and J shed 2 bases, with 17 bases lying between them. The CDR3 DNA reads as TGTGCCAGCAGCTCAATAACCGGGACAATCACAGATACGCAGTATTTT. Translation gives CASSSITGTITDTQYF. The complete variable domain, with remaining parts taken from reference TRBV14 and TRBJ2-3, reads EAGVTQFPSHSVIEKGQTVTLRCDPISGHDNLYWYRRVMGKEIKFLLHFVKESKQDESGMPNNRFLAERTGGTYSTLKVQPAELEDSGVYFCASSSITGTITDTQYFGPGTRLTVL.

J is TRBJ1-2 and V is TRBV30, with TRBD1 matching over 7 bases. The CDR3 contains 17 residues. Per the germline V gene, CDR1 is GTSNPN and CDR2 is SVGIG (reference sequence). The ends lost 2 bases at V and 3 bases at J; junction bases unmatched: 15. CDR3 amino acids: CAWSSGQTTDDYYGYTF. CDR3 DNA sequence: TGTGCCTGGAGTTCGGGACAGACGACCGACGATTACTATGGCTACACCTTC.

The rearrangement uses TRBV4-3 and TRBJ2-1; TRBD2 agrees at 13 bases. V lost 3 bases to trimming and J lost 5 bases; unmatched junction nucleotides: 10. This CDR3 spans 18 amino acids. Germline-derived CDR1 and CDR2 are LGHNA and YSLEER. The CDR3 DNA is TGCGCCAGCAGCCAGCTACAGGGGACTAGCGGGAATCACAATGAGCAGTTCTTC. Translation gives CASSQLQGTSGNHNEQFF.

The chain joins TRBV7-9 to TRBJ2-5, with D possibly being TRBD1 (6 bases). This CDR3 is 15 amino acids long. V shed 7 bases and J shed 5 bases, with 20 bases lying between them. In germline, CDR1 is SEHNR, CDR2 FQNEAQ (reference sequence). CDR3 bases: TGTGCCAGCATCAAGGAGGCAGGGGCACTGGAGACCCAGTACTTC. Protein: CASIKEAGALETQYF.

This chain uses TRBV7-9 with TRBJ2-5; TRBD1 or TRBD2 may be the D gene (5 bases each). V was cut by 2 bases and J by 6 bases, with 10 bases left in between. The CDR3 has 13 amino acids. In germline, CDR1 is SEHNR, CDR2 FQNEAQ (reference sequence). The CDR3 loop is CASSLRGSQTQYF. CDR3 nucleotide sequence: TGTGCCAGCAGCTTACGGGGCAGCCAGACCCAGTACTTC.

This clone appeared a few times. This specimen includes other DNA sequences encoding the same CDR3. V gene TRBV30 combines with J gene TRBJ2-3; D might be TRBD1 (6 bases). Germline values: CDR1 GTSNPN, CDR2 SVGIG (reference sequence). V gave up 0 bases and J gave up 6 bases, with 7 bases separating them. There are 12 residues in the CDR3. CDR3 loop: CAWSVQGDTQYF. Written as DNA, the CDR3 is TGTGCCTGGAGTGTCCAGGGGGATACGCAGTATTTT.

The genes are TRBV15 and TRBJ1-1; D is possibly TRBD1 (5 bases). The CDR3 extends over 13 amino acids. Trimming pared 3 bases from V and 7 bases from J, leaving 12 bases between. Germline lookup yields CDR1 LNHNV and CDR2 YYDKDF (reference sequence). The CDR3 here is CATSREGRGEAFF. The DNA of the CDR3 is TGTGCCACCAGCAGGGAGGGGCGGGGTGAAGCTTTCTTT.

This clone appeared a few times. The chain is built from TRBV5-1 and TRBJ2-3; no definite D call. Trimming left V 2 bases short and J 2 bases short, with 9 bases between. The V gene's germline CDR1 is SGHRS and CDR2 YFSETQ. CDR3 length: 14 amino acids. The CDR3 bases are TGCGCCAGCAGCTTTGGGGAAGCCACAGATACGCAGTATTTT. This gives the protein CASSFGEATDTQYF.

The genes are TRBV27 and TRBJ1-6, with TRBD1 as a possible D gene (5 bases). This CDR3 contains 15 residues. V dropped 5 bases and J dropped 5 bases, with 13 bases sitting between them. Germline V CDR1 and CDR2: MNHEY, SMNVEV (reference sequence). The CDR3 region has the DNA TGTGCCAGCAGTACAGGCGAGGGGAATAATTCACCCCTCCACTTT. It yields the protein CASSTGEGNNSPLHF.

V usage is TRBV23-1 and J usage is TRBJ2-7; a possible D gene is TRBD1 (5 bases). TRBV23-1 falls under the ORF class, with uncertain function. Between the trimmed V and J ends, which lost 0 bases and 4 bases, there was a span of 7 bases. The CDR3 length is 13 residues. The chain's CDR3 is CASSQSAGYEQYF. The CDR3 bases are TGCGCCAGCAGTCAATCGGCAGGGTACGAGCAGTACTTC.